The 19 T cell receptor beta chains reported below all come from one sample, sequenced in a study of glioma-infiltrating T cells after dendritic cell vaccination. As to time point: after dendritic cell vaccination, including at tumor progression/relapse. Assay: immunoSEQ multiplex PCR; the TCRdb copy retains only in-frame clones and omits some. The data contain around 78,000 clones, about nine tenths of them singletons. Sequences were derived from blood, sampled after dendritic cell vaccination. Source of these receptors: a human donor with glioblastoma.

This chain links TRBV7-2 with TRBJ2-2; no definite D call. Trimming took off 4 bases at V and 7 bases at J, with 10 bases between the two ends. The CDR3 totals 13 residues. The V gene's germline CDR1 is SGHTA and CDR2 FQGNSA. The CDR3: CASSSDIVGELFF. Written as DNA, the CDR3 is TGTGCCAGCAGCTCTGACATTGTCGGGGAGCTGTTTTTT.

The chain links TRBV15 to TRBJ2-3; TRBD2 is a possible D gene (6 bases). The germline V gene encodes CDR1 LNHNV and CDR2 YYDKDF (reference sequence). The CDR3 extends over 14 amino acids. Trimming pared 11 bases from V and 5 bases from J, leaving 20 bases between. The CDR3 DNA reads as TGTGCCGCCGGAGAGACTGGGAGGAAAGATACGCAGTATTTT. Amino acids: CAAGETGRKDTQYF. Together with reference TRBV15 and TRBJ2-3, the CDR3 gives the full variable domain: DAMVIQNPRYQVTQFGKPVTLSCSQTLNHNVMYWYQQKSSQAPKLLFHYYDKDFNNEADTPDNFQSRRPNTSFCFLDIRSPGLGDTAMYLCAAGETGRKDTQYFGPGTRLTVL.

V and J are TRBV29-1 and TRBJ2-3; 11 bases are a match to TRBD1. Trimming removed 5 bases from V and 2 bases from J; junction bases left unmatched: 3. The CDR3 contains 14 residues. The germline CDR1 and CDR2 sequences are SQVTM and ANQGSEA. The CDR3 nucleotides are TGCAGCGTTAACGGACAGGGGGCCACAGATACGCAGTATTTT. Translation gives CSVNGQGATDTQYF.

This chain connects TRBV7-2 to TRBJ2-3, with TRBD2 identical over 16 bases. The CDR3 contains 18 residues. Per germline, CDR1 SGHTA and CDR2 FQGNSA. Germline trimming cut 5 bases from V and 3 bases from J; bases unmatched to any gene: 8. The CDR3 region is CASSQGLAGGLGTDTQYF. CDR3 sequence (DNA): TGTGCCAGCAGCCAGGGACTAGCGGGAGGGCTGGGAACAGATACGCAGTATTTT.

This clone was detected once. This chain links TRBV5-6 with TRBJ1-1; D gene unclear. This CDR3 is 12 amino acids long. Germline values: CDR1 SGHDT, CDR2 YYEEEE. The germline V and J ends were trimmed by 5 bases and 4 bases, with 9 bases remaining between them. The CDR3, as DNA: TGTGCCAGCAGAAAGACTCGCACTGAAGCTTTCTTT. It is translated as CASRKTRTEAFF.

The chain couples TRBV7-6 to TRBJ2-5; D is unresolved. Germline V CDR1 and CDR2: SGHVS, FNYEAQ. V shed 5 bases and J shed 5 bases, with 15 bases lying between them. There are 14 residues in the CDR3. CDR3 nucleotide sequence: TGTGCCAGCAGCCCCGACACCCTCCACGAGACCCAGTACTTC. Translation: CASSPDTLHETQYF.

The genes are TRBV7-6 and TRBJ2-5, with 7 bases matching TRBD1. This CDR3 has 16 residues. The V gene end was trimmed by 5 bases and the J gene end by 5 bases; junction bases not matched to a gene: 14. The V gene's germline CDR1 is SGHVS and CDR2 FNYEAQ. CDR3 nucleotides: TGTGCCAGCAGCCCGCCGACAGGGTCTTACGGGGAGACCCAGTACTTC. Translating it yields CASSPPTGSYGETQYF. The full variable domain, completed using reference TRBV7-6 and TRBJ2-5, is GAGVSQSPRYKVTKRGQDVALRCDPISGHVSLYWYRQALGQGPEFLTYFNYEAQQDKSGLPNDRFSAERPEGSISTLTIQRTEQRDSAMYRCASSPPTGSYGETQYFGPGTRLLVL.

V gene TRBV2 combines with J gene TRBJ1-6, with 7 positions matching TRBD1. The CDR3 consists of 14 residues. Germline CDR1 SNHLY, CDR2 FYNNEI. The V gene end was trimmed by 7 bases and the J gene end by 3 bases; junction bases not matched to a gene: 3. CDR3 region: CASNDRVYNSPLHF. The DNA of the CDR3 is TGTGCCAGCAATGACAGGGTCTATAATTCACCCCTCCACTTT.

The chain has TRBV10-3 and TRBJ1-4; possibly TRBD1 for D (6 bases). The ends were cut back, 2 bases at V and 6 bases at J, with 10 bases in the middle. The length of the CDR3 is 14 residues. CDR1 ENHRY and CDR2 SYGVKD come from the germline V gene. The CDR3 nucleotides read TGTGCCATCAGTGAGAAACAGGGTGATGAAAAACTGTTTTTT. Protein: CAISEKQGDEKLFF.

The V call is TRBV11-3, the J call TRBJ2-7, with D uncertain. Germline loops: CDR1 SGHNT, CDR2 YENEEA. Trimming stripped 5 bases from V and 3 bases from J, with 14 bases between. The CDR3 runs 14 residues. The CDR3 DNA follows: TGTGCCAGCAGCCCCCGCGCGGCGGACTACGAGCAGTACTTC. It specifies CASSPRAADYEQYF. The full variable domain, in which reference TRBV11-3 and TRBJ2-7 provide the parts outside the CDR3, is EAGVVQSPRYKIIEKKQPVAFWCNPISGHNTLYWYLQNLGQGPELLIRYENEEAVDDSQLPKDRFSAERLKGVDSTLKIQPAELGDSAVYLCASSPRAADYEQYFGPGTRLTVT.

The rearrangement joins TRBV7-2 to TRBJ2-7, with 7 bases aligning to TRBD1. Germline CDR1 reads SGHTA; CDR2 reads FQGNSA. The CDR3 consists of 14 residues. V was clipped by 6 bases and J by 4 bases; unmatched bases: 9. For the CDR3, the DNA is TGTGCCAGCAGACGACAGGGTGATAGTTACGAGCAGTACTTC. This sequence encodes CASRRQGDSYEQYF.

As DNA, the CDR3 is TGTGCCAGCAGCCGGAGTCGGGACACAGGGGATTCCTATAATTCACCCCTCCACTTT. This codes for CASSRSRDTGDSYNSPLHF. The genes are TRBV5-5 and TRBJ1-6; 7 bases fit TRBD1. The CDR3 loop spans 19 amino acids. The V gene end was trimmed by 4 bases and the J gene end by 1 base; junction bases not matched to a gene: 14. Germline CDR1 is SGHKS and CDR2 is YYEKEE (reference sequence).

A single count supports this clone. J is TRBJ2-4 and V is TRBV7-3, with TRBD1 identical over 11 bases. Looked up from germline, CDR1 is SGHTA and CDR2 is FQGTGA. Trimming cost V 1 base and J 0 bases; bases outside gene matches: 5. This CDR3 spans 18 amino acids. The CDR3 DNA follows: TGTGCCAGCAGCTTAATGGGACAGGGGGACTTAGCCAAAAACATTCAGTACTTC. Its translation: CASSLMGQGDLAKNIQYF.

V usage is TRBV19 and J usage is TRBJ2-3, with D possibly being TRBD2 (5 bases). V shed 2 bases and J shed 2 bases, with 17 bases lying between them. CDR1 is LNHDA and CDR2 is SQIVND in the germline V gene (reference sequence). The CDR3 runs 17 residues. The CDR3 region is CASSISSLGRVTDTQYF. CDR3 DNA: TGTGCCAGTAGTATATCCTCGCTTGGGCGGGTCACAGATACGCAGTATTTT.

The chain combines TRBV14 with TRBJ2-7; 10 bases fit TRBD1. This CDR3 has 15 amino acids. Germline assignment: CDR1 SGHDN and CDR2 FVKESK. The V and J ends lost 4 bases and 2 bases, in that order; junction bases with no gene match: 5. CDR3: CASSRGTGDPYEQYF. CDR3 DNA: TGTGCCAGCAGCCGAGGGACAGGGGACCCCTACGAGCAGTACTTC.

Here the CDR3 DNA reads TGTGCCAGCTCACCTGCGGGGCCGGGGGGCTACACCTTC. This sequence encodes CASSPAGPGGYTF. The chain combines TRBV18 with TRBJ1-2, with D perhaps TRBD1 (5 bases). The germline V gene has CDR1 KGHSH and CDR2 LQKENI. Trimming took off 3 bases at V and 8 bases at J, with 13 bases between the two ends. The CDR3 extends over 13 amino acids.

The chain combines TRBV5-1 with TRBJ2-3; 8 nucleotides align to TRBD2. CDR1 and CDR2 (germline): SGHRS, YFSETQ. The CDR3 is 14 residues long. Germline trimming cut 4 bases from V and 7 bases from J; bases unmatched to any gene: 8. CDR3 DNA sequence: TGCGCCAGCAGCGACGGGGGGGGCTTGTATACGCAGTATTTT. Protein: CASSDGGGLYTQYF.

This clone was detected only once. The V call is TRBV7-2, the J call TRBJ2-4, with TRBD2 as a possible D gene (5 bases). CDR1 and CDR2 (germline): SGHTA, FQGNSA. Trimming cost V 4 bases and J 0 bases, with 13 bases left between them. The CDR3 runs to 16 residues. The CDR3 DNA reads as TGTGCCAGCAGCTCGGACCCCGGGGAAGCCAAAAACATTCAGTACTTC. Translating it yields CASSSDPGEAKNIQYF.

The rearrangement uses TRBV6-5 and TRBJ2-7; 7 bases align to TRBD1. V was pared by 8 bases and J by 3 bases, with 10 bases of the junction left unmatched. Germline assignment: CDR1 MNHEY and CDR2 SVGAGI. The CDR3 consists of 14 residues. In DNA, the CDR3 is TGTGCCAGCGGCCCACCCGACAGGGTCTACGAGCAGTACTTC. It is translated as CASGPPDRVYEQYF.